This record covers a single TCR beta chain. The data were produced by immunoSEQ multiplex PCR, yet TCRdb's version contains in-frame clones alone and is incomplete. The repertoire holds 70,000 or so clones, around 86% seen once, with approximately 15% in the top ten. These data belong to a study of blood T cell repertoires in COVID-19. V dropped 3 bases and J dropped 4 bases, with 18 bases sitting between them. The CDR3 has 16 amino acids. Germline-derived CDR1 and CDR2 are LNHDA and SQIVND (reference sequence). The genes are TRBV19 and TRBJ1-2; tentative D call: TRBD1 (5 bases). Sequencing was carried out using peripheral blood. This sequence was found in a middle-aged man with COVID-19, enrolled during active disease. Here the CDR3 DNA reads TGTGCCAGTAGTATGGGGACTTCCCCGGCGGGCTATGGCTACACCTTC. It translates to CASSMGTSPAGYGYTF.